This TCR beta chain was recovered during a study of long-term antiretroviral therapy in people with HIV. CDR3 length equals 15 residues. Germline CDR1 reads PRHDT; CDR2 reads FYEKMQ (reference sequence). V was shortened by 9 bases and J by 7 bases, with 24 bases between the two germline ends. The assay used was immunoSEQ (version v3.0), run at survey level. Sequenced by immunoSEQ multiplex PCR; TCRdb stores in-frame clones only, minus some. The sample carries approximately 18,000 clones, 80% recorded once. The clonotype originates from a middle-aged woman with HIV. The chain is built from TRBV13 and TRBJ2-5, with D possibly matching TRBD2 (6 bases). The sequencing here drew on unsorted PBMCs, taken 0.2 years after starting antiretroviral therapy. The CDR3: CASKRVADAPGTQYF. CDR3 DNA: TGTGCCAGTAAAAGGGTAGCGGATGCCCCAGGGACCCAGTACTTC.